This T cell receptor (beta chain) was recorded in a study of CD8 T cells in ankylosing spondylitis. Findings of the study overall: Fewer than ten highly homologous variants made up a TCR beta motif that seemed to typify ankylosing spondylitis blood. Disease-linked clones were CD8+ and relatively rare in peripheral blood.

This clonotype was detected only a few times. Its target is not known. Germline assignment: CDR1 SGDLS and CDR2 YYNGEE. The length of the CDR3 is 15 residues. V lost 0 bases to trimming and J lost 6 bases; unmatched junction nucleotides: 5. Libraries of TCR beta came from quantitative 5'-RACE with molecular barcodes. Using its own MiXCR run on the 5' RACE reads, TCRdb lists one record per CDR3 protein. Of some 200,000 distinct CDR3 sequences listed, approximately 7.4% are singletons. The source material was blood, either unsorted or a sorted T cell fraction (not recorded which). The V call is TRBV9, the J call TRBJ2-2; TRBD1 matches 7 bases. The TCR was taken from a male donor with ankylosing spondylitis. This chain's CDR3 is CASSVAGGWAGELFF. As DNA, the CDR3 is TGTGCCAGCAGCGTAGCAGGGGGTTGGGCCGGGGAGCTGTTTTTT.